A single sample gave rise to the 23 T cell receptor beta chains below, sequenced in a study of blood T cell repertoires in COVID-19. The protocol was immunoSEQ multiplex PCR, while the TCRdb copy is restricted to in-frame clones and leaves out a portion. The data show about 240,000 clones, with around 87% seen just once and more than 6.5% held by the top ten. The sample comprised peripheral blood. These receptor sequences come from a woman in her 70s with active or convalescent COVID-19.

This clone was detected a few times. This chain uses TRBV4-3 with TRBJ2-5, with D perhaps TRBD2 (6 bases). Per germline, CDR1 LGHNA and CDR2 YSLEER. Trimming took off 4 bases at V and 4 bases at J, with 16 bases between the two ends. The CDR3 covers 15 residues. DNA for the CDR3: TGCGCCAGCAGCCCCAGAACGGGGGTAGGAGAGACCCAGTACTTC. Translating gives CASSPRTGVGETQYF.

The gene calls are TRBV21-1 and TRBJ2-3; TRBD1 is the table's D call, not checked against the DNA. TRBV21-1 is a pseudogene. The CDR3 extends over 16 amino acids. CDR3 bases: TGTGCCAGCAGCAAAGACGAGACAGAATACACAGATACGCAGTATTTT. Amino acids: CASSKDETEYTDTQYF.

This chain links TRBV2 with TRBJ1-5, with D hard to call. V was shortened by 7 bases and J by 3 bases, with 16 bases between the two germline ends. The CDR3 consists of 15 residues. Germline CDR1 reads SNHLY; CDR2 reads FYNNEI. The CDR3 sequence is CASTPGLDLNQPQHF. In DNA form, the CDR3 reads TGTGCCAGCACCCCGGGGTTGGACCTCAATCAGCCCCAGCATTTT.

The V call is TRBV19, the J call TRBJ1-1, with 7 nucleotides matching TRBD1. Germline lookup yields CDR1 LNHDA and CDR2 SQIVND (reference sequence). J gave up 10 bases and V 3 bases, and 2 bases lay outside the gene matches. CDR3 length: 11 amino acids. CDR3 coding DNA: TGTGCCAGTAGTATCTCAGGGGGAGCTTTCTTT. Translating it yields CASSISGGAFF.

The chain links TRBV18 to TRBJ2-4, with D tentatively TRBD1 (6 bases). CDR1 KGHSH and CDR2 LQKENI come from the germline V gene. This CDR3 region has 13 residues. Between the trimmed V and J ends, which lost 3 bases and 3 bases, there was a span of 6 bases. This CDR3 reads CASSPDSKNIQYF. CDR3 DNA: TGTGCCAGCTCACCGGACAGCAAAAACATTCAGTACTTC.

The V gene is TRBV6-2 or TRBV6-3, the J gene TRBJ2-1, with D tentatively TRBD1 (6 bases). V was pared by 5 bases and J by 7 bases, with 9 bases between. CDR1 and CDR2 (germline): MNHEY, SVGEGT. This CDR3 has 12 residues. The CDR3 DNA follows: TGTGCCAGCAGTGGACAGATTAATGAGCAGTTCTTC. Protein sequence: CASSGQINEQFF.

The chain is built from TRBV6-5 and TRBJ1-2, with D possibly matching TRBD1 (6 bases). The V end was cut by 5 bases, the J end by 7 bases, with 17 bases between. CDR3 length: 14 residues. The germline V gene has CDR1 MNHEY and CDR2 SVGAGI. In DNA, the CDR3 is TGTGCCAGCAGTCCCCAACAGGGTTGGGGTGGCTACACCTTC. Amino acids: CASSPQQGWGGYTF.

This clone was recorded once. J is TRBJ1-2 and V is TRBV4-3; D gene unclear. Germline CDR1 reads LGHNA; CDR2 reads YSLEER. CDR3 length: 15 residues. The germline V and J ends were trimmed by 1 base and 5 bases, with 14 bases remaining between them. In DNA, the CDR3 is TGCGCCAGCAGCCAAGTGGAGGGATGGGAGTATGGCTACACCTTC. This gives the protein CASSQVEGWEYGYTF.

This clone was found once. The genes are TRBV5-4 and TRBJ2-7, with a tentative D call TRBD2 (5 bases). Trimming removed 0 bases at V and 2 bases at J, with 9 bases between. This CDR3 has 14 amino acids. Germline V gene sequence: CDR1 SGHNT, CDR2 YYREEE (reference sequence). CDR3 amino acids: CASSLAGDPYEQYF. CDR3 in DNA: TGTGCCAGCAGCTTGGCCGGGGATCCCTACGAGCAGTACTTC. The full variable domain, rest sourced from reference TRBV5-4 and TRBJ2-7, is ETGVTQSPTHLIKTRGQQVTLRCSSQSGHNTVSWYQQALGQGPQFIFQYYREEENGRGNFPPRFSGLQFPNYSSELNVNALELDDSALYLCASSLAGDPYEQYFGPGTRLTVT.

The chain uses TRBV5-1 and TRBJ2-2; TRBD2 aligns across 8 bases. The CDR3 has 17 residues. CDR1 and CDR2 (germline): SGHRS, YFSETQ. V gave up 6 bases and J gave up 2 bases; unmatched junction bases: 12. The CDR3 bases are TGCGCCAGCACCCCCCGGGGGGGCCAAACAAACACCGGGGAGCTGTTTTTT. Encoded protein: CASTPRGGQTNTGELFF.

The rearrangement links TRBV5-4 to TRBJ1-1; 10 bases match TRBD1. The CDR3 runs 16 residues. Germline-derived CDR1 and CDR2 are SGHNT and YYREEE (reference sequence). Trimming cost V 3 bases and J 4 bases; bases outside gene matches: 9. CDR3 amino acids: CASSSTGGLWGTEAFF. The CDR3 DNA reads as TGTGCCAGCAGCTCGACAGGGGGCCTATGGGGCACTGAAGCTTTCTTT.

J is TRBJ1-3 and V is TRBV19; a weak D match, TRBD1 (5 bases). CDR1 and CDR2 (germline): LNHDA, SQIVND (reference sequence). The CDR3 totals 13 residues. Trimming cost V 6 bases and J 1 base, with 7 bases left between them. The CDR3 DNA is TGTGCCAGTAGGGAGGGGTCTGGAAACACCATATATTTT. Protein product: CASREGSGNTIYF.

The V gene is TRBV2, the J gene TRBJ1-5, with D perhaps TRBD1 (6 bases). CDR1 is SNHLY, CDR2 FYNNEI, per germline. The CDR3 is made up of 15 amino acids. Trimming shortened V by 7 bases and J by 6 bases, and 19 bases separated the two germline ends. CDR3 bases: TGTGCCAGCACCCAGGAGGCAGGGGATGGTCAGCCCCAGCATTTT. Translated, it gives CASTQEAGDGQPQHF.

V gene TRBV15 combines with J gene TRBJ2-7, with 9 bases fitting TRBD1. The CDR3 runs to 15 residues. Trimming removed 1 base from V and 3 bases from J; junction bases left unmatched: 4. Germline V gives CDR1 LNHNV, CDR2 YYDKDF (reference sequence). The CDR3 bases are TGTGCCACCAGCAGAGGGGGGACAGGGAGCTACGAGCAGTACTTC. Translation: CATSRGGTGSYEQYF.

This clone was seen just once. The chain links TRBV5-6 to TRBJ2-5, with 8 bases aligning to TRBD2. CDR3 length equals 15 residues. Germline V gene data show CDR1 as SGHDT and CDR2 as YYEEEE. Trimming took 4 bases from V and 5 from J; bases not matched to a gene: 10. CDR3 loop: CASSRPNGGAETQYF. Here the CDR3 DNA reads TGTGCCAGCAGCCGACCTAACGGGGGGGCGGAGACCCAGTACTTC.

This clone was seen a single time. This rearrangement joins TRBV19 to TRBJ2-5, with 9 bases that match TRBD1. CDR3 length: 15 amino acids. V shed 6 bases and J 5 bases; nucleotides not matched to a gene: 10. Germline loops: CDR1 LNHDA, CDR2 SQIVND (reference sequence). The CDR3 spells CASSPGTGNVETQYF. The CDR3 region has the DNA TGTGCCAGTAGCCCCGGGACAGGGAACGTCGAGACCCAGTACTTC.

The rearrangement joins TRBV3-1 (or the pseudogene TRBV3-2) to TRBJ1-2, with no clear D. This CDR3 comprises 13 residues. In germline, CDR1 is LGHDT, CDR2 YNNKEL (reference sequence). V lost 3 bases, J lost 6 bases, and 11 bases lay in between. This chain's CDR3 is CASSHPGLDGYTF. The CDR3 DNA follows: TGTGCCAGCAGCCATCCGGGTTTAGATGGCTACACCTTC.

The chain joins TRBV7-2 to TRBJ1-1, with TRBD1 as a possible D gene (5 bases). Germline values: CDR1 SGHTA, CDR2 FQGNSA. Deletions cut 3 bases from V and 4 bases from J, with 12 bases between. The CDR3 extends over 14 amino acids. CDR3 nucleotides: TGTGCCAGCAGCTTCTTGGGGAGGGGCACTGAAGCTTTCTTT. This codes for CASSFLGRGTEAFF.

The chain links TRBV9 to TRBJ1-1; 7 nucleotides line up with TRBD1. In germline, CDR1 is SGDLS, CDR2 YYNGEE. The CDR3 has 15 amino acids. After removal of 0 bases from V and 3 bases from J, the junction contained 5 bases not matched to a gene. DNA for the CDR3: TGTGCCAGCAGCGTAGGAGAGGGGGCCTACACTGAAGCTTTCTTT. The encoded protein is CASSVGEGAYTEAFF.

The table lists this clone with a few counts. CDR3 DNA: TGTGCCAGCAGCCCACTCGACTTCACTCAGCCCCAGCATTTT. It specifies CASSPLDFTQPQHF. The chain joins TRBV7-9 to TRBJ1-5; D is unresolved. V was clipped by 5 bases and J by 6 bases, with 14 bases between them. CDR1 and CDR2 (germline): SEHNR, FQNEAQ (reference sequence). The CDR3 has 14 residues.

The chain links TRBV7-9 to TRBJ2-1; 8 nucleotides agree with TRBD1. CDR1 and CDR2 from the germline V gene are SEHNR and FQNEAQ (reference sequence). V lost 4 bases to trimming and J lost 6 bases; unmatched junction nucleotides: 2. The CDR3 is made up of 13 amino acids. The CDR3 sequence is CASSSDRGNEQFF. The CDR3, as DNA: TGTGCCAGCAGCTCAGACAGGGGCAATGAGCAGTTCTTC.

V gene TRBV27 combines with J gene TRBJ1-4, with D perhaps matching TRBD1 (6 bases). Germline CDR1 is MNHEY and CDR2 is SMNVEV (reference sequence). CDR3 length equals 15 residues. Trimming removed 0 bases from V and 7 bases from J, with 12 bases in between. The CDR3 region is CASSLSAGVFEKLFF. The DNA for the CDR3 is TGTGCCAGCAGTTTATCGGCAGGGGTGTTTGAAAAACTGTTTTTT.

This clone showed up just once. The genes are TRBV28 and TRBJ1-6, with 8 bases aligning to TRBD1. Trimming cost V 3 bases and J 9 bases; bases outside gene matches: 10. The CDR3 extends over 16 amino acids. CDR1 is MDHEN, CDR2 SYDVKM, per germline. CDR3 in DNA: TGTGCCAGCAGTTTGGGACAGGCCTTAGTTAGTTCACCCCTCCACTTT. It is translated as CASSLGQALVSSPLHF.